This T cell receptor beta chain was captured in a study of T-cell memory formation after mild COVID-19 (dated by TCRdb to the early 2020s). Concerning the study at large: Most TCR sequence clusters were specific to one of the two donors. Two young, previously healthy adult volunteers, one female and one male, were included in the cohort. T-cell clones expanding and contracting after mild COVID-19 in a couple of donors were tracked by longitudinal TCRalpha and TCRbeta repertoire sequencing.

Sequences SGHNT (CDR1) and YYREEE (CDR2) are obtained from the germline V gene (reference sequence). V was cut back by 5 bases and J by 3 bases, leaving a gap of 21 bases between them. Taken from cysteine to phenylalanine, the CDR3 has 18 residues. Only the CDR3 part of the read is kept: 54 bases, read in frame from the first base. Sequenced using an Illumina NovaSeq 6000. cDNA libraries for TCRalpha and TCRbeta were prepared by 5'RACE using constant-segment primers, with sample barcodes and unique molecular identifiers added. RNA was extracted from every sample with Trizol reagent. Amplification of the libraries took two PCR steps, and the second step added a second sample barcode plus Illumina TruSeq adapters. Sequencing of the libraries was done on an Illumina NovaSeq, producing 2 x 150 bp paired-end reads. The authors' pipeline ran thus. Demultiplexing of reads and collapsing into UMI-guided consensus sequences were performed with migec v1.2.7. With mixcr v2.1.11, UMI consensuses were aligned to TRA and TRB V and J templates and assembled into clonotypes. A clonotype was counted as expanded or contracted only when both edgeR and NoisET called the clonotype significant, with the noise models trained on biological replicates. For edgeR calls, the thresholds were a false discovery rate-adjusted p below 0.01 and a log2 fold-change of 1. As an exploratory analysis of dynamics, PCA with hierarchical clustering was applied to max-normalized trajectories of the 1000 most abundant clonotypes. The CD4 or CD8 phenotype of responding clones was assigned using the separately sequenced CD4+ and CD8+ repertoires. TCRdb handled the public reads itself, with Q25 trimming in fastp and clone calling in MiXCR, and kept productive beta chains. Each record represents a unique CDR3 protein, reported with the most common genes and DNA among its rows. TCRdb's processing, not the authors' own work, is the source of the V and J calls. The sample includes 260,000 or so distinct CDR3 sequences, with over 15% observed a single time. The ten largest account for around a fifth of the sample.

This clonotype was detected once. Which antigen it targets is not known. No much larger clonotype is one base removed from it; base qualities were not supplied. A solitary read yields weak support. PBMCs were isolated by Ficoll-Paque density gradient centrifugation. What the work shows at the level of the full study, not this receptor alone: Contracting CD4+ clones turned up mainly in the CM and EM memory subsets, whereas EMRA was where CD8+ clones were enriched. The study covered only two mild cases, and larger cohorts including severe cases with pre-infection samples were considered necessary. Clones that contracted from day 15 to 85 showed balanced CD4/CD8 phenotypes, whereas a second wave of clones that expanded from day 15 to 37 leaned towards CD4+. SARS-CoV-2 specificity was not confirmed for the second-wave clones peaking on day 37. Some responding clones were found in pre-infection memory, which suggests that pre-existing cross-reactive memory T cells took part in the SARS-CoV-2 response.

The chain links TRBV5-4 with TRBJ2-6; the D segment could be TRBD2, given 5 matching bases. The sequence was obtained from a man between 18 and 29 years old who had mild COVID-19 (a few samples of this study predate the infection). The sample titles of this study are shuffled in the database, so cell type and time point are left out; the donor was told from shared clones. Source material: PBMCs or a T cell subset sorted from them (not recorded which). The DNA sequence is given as TGTGCCAGCAGACCGGGCTTAAACTCGGGGAATGGGGCCAACGTCCTGACTTTC. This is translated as CASRPGLNSGNGANVLTF.